The clone carrying this TCR beta chain was recorded a few times. Its antigen is not identified. Documented time point: pre-sensitization, week 0. Treatment noted: therapeutic diphenylcyclopropenone sensitization with weekly scalp DPC. The source of the sample is a study of human T cells and chemical hapten exposure. Overall study: Sensitizing treatment utilized 2% DPC over an approximately 2 cm by approximately 2 cm portion of upper inner arm skin. Variability of per-sample TCR yields stemmed mainly from small differences in pooled library volume.

The germline V and J ends were trimmed by 3 bases and 0 bases, with 8 bases remaining between them. Germline CDR1 is SQVTM and CDR2 is ANQGSEA. This CDR3 has 13 amino acids. TCRdb ran MiXCR on the RACE reads and lists one entry per CDR3 protein. This sample has under 200,000 distinct CDR3 sequences, with roughly 30% found just once. Study-level findings and limits: The count of PT1 expanded TCRs correlated positively with patch test score.

The receptor's source is a woman in her twenties or thirties with alopecia areata. Some clones in this sample may be carry-over from other donors' samples. The V call is TRBV29-1, the J call TRBJ1-2; D is uncertain. Sequences were derived from whole blood, sampled in connection with sensitization to the hapten diphenylcyclopropenone (DPC). The DNA for the CDR3 is TGCAGCGTTGAGGACGGTACTAACTATGGCTACACCTTC. Encoded protein: CSVEDGTNYGYTF.